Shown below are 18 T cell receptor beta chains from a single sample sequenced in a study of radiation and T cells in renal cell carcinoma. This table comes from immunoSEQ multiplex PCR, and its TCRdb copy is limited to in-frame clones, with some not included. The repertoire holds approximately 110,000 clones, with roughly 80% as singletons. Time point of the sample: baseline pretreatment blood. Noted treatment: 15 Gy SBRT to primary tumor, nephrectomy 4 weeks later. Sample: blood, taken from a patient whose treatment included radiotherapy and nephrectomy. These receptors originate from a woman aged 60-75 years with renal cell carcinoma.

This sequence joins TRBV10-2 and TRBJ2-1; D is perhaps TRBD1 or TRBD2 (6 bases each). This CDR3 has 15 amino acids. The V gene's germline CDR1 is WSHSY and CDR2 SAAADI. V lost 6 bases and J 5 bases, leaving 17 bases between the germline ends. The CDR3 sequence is CASRIEGDFHNEQFF. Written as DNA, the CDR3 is TGCGCCAGCAGAATAGAGGGGGACTTTCACAATGAGCAGTTCTTC.

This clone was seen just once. This CDR3 reads CASSIFSPSHEQYF. In nucleotides, the CDR3 is TGTGCCAGTAGTATATTTTCCCCATCCCACGAGCAGTACTTC. V and J are TRBV19 and TRBJ2-7; no reliable D call. The ends were cut back, 2 bases at V and 5 bases at J, with 13 bases in the middle. Germline V gives CDR1 LNHDA, CDR2 SQIVND (reference sequence). This CDR3 is 14 amino acids long. The full variable domain, rest sourced from reference TRBV19 and TRBJ2-7, is DGGITQSPKYLFRKEGQNVTLSCEQNLNHDAMYWYRQDPGQGLRLIYYSQIVNDFQKGDIAEGYSVSREKKESFPLTVTSAQKNPTAFYLCASSIFSPSHEQYFGPGTRLTVT.

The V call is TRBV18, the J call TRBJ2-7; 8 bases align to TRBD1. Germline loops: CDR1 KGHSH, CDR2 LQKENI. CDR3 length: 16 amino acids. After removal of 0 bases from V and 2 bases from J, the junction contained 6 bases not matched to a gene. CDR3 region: CASSPPVGQGPYEQYF. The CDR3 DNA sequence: TGTGCCAGCTCACCACCGGTAGGACAGGGCCCCTACGAGCAGTACTTC. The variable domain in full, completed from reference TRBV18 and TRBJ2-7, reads NAGVMQNPRHLVRRRGQEARLRCSPMKGHSHVYWYRQLPEEGLKFMVYLQKENIIDESGMPKERFSAEFPKEGPSILRIQQVVRGDSAAYFCASSPPVGQGPYEQYFGPGTRLTVT.

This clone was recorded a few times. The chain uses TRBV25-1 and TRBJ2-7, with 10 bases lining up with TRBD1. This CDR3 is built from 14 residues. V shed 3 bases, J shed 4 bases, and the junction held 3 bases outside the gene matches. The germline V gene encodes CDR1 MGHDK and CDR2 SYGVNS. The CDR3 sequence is CASSDRTGGYEQYF. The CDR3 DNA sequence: TGTGCCAGCAGTGACCGGACAGGGGGGTACGAGCAGTACTTC.

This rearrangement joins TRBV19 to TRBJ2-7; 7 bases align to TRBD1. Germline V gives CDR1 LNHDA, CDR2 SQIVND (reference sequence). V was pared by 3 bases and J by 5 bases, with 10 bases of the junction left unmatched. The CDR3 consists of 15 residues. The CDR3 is CASSIAQGIWDEQYF. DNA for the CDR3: TGTGCCAGTAGTATCGCACAGGGGATTTGGGACGAGCAGTACTTC.

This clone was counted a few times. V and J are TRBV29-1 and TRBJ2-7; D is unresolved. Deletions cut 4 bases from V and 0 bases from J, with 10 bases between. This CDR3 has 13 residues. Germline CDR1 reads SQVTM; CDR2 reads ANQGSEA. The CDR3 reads CSVGDSSSYEQYF. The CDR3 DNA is TGCAGCGTTGGAGACTCGAGCTCCTACGAGCAGTACTTC.

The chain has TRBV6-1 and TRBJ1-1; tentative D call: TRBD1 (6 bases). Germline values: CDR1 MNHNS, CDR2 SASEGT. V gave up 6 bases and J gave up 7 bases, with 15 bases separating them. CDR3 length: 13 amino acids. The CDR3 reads CASRGTSLGEAFF. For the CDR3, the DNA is TGTGCCAGCAGGGGGACAAGCCTGGGTGAAGCTTTCTTT.

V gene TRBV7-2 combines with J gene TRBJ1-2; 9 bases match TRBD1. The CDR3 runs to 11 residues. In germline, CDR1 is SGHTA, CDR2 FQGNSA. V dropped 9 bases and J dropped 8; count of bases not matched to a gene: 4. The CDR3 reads CASTGGGGYTF. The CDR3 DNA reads TGTGCCAGTACAGGGGGCGGCGGCTACACCTTC.

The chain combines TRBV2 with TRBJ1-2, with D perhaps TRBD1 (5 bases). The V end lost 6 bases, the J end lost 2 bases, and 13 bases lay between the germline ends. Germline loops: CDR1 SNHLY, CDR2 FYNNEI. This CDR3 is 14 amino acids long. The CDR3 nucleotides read TGTGCCAGCAGGGCGTTAGGGGTGAACTATGGCTACACCTTC. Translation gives CASRALGVNYGYTF.

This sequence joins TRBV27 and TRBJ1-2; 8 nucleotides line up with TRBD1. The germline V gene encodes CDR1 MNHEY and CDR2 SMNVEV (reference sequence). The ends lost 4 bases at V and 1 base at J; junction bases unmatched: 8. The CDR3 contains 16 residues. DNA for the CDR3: TGTGCCAGCAGTTCAATGACAGGGGTCCATAACTATGGCTACACCTTC. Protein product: CASSSMTGVHNYGYTF.

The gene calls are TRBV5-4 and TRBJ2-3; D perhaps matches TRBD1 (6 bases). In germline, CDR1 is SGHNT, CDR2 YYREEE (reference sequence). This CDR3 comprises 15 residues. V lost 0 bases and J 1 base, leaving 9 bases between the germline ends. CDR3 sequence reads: CASSLGDRRTDTQYF. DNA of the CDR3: TGTGCCAGCAGCTTGGGCGACAGGCGCACAGATACGCAGTATTTT. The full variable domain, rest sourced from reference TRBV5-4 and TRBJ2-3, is ETGVTQSPTHLIKTRGQQVTLRCSSQSGHNTVSWYQQALGQGPQFIFQYYREEENGRGNFPPRFSGLQFPNYSSELNVNALELDDSALYLCASSLGDRRTDTQYFGPGTRLTVL.

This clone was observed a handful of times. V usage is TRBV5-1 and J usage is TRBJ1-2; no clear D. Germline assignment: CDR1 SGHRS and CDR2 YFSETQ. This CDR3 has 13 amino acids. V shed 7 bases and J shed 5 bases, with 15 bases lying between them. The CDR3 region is CASGLMTGYGYTF. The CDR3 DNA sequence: TGCGCCAGCGGTTTGATGACGGGATATGGCTACACCTTC.

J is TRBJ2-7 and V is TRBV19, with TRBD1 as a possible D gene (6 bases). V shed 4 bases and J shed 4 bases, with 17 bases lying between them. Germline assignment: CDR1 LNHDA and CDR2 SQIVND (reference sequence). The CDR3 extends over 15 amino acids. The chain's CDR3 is CASSTSATGQYEQYF. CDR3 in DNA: TGTGCCAGTAGTACGTCTGCGACAGGACAATACGAGCAGTACTTC.

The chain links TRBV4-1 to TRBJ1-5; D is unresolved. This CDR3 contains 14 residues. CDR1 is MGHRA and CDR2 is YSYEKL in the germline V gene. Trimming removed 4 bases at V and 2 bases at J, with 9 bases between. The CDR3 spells CASSLPGGNQPQHF. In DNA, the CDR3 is TGCGCCAGCAGCCTCCCCGGGGGCAATCAGCCCCAGCATTTT.

CDR3 region: CASSMGTSGRVQETQYF. The DNA of the CDR3 is TGTGCCAGTAGTATGGGGACTAGCGGGAGGGTCCAAGAGACCCAGTACTTC. This rearrangement joins TRBV19 to TRBJ2-5; 16 positions match TRBD2. This CDR3 has 17 residues. Trimming at V came to 3 bases and at J to 1 base, leaving 2 bases not matched to a gene. Germline V CDR1 and CDR2: LNHDA, SQIVND (reference sequence).

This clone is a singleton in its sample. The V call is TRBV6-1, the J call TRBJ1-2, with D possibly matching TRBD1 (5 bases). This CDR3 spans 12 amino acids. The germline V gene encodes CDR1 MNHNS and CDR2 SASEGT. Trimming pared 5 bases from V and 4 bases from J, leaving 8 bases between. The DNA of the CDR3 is TGTGCCAGCAGTTTCGACAGCTATGGCTACACCTTC. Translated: CASSFDSYGYTF.

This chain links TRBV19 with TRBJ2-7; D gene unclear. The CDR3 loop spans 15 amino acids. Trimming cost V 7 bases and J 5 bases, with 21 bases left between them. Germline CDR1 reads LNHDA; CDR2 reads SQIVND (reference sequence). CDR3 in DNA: TGTGCCAGTAACCCCTCCCGAACGTCCCGCCACGAGCAGTACTTC. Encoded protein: CASNPSRTSRHEQYF. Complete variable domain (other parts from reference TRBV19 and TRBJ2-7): DGGITQSPKYLFRKEGQNVTLSCEQNLNHDAMYWYRQDPGQGLRLIYYSQIVNDFQKGDIAEGYSVSREKKESFPLTVTSAQKNPTAFYLCASNPSRTSRHEQYFGPGTRLTVT.

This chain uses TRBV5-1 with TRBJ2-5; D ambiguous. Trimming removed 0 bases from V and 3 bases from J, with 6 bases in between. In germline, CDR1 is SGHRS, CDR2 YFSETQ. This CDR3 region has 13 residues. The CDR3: CASSLGREETQYF. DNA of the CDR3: TGCGCCAGCAGCTTGGGTAGGGAAGAGACCCAGTACTTC.